A single sample is the source of the 28 T cell receptor beta chains below, sequenced in a study of blood T cells in healthy people across ages. A second PCR, run for about 7 to 11 cycles, used a sample-barcoded 5' primer plus a J-beta primer mix. TCRdb re-called the 5' RACE reads with MiXCR, one entry per CDR3 protein. The data show approximately 900,000 distinct CDR3 sequences, with around 29% seen just once and 10% held by the top ten. The data were also submitted as part of a second study, on T cells of mothers and their children.

Source material: blood. These receptors were obtained from a woman in her forties in good health.

The V gene is TRBV7-8, the J gene TRBJ2-3; D remains unclear. CDR3 length: 16 residues. The V gene's germline CDR1 is SGHVS and CDR2 FQNEAQ. The V gene lost 0 bases and the J gene lost 1 base, with 11 bases spanning the gap. The DNA for the CDR3 is TGTGCCAGCAGCTTAGCGGAATACTTAGGCACAGATACGCAGTATTTT. This translates into CASSLAEYLGTDTQYF.

This chain links TRBV7-3 with TRBJ2-1; 8 positions match TRBD2. The CDR3 contains 16 residues. After removal of 0 bases from V and 6 bases from J, the junction contained 7 bases not matched to a gene. Germline lookup yields CDR1 SGHTA and CDR2 FQGTGA. CDR3 protein: CASSLTPQRESNEQFF. In DNA form, the CDR3 reads TGTGCCAGCAGCTTAACTCCCCAGCGGGAGAGCAATGAGCAGTTCTTC.

This clonotype was counted between two and nine times. The V gene is TRBV11-1, the J gene TRBJ1-4; D is ambiguous. This CDR3 is 13 amino acids long. V was clipped by 2 bases and J by 8 bases, with 9 bases between them. CDR1 and CDR2 (germline): SGHAT, FQDESV (reference sequence). Written as DNA, the CDR3 is TGTGCCAGCAGCTTAAGCAAGGGCGAAAAACTGTTTTTT. Protein sequence: CASSLSKGEKLFF.

This chain links TRBV6-5 with TRBJ2-6, with 14 bases fitting TRBD2. CDR3 length equals 21 residues. CDR1 is MNHEY and CDR2 is SVGAGI in the germline V gene. The junction had 9 bases not matched to a gene; V was cut back by 2 bases and J by 0 bases. The CDR3 region has the DNA TGTGCCAGCAGTTACCCAGGGACTAGCGGGGGAGATCACTCTGGGGCCAACGTCCTGACTTTC. Its protein product is CASSYPGTSGGDHSGANVLTF.

Notes on this clonotype: Its ends do not fully match the called genes, so a read error is possible. CDR3 sequence reads: CASSLSFPYIQFF. CDR3 DNA: TGCGCCAGCAGTTTATCGTTTCCCTACATTCAGTTCTTC. This rearrangement joins TRBV28 to TRBJ2-1; no reliable D call. The CDR3 is 13 amino acids. CDR1 and CDR2 from the germline V gene are MDHEN and SYDVKM.

This clonotype was counted between two and nine times. This rearrangement joins TRBV5-1 to TRBJ2-3; no reliable D call. The V end lost 0 bases, the J end lost 6 bases, and 5 bases lay between the germline ends. The germline gives CDR1 SGHRS, CDR2 YFSETQ. CDR3 length: 12 residues. The CDR3 nucleotides are TGCGCCAGCAGCTTGGCCTTCGATACGCAGTATTTT. Amino acids: CASSLAFDTQYF.

This clonotype was detected ten times or more. The genes are TRBV12-3 or TRBV12-4 and TRBJ2-3; the D gene is possibly TRBD2 (5 bases). V was cut by 8 bases and J by 2 bases, with 14 bases left in between. The CDR3 length is 14 residues. CDR3 DNA: TGTGCCAGCTCCCCAAGCGGCGTCACAGATACGCAGTATTTT. Translating gives CASSPSGVTDTQYF.

The V call is TRBV15, the J call TRBJ2-5; D may be TRBD1 (6 bases). TRBJ2-7 matches the DNA end more closely, so the J call is doubtful. The CDR3 is made up of 16 amino acids. Germline lookup yields CDR1 LNHNV and CDR2 YYDKDF (reference sequence). CDR3 residues: CATSRDLGTGSYEQYF. The CDR3 DNA reads TGTGCCACCAGCAGAGATCTAGGAACAGGGAGCTACGAGCAGTACTTC.

About this clonotype itself: Possible read error: a much larger clone is one base away. The genes are TRBV11-3 and TRBJ2-1; possibly TRBD2 for D (7 bases). Germline V gives CDR1 SGHNT, CDR2 YENEEA. V gave up 8 bases and J gave up 8 bases, with 22 bases separating them. CDR3 size: 15 residues. The CDR3 nucleotides read TGTGCCAGCCCTCCCCGGGGGGACTCAGGGGATGAGCAGTTCTTC. Translated, it gives CASPPRGDSGDEQFF.

V is TRBV28 and J is TRBJ2-4, with D perhaps assigned TRBD1 or TRBD2 (5 bases each). V dropped 6 bases and J dropped 15 bases, with 18 bases sitting between them. Germline CDR1 is MDHEN and CDR2 is SYDVKM. This CDR3 has 12 residues. The CDR3 is CASRPVTGPPYF. The CDR3 coding sequence is TGTGCCAGCAGGCCAGTTACGGGACCCCCGTACTTC.

This clonotype was seen ten or more times. The chain joins TRBV7-6 to TRBJ2-1; TRBD1 agrees at 7 bases. Germline loops: CDR1 SGHVS, CDR2 FNYEAQ. V trimming: 8 bases; J trimming: 4 bases; junction bases outside the gene matches: 8. The CDR3 is made up of 14 amino acids. This chain's CDR3 is CASRPGTAYNEQFF. Here the CDR3 DNA reads TGTGCCAGCCGTCCCGGGACAGCTTACAATGAGCAGTTCTTC.

Comments on this clonotype: A much larger clone is a single base away; this may be a read error. The V and J genes are TRBV7-2 and TRBJ1-1, with unresolved D. Per germline, CDR1 SGHTA and CDR2 FQGNSA. The CDR3 loop spans 13 amino acids. CDR3 DNA: TGTGCCAGCAGCTTAGGTAGTTACACTGAAACTTTCTTT. Amino acids: CASSLGSYTETFF.

This clonotype showed up just a few times. The rearrangement joins TRBV7-2 to TRBJ1-2; perhaps TRBD1 as D (6 bases). The V end was cut by 5 bases, the J end by 4 bases, with 11 bases between. This CDR3 has 13 residues. Germline V gene lookup returns CDR1 SGHTA and CDR2 FQGNSA. The CDR3 is CASSTGSFYGYTF. For the CDR3, the DNA is TGTGCCAGCAGCACAGGGTCATTCTATGGCTACACCTTC.

This clonotype was seen a few times. The chain combines TRBV27 with TRBJ1-2; D ambiguous. The germline V gene encodes CDR1 MNHEY and CDR2 SMNVEV (reference sequence). Trimming took off 2 bases at V and 8 bases at J, with 12 bases between the two ends. CDR3 size: 13 residues. CDR3 nucleotide sequence: TGTGCCAGCAGTTTAGCCTCGACCAAGGGCTACACCTTC. Its translation: CASSLASTKGYTF.

This clonotype has only a few counts. This sequence joins TRBV6-2 or TRBV6-3 and TRBJ1-6, with a weak D call TRBD1 (5 bases). CDR3 length: 14 amino acids. Germline V gene data show CDR1 as MNHEY and CDR2 as SVGEGT. The V and J ends lost 4 bases and 6 bases respectively, with 10 bases between them. CDR3 sequence: CASSWGGGNSPLHF. DNA of the CDR3: TGTGCCAGCAGTTGGGGCGGTGGTAATTCACCCCTCCACTTT.

A few counts support this clonotype. The chain uses TRBV9 and TRBJ1-2, with D possibly TRBD1 on 5 matching bases. The CDR3 spans 15 residues. Trimming shortened V by 4 bases and J by 4 bases, and 17 bases separated the two germline ends. The germline gives CDR1 SGDLS, CDR2 YYNGEE. CDR3: CASSSGTVPPYGYTF. The CDR3 nucleotides are TGTGCCAGCAGCTCTGGGACGGTGCCCCCCTATGGCTACACCTTC.

The chain has TRBV29-1 and TRBJ1-2; TRBD1 is a possible D gene (6 bases). V lost 2 bases to trimming and J lost 10 bases, with 11 bases between them. The CDR3 has 11 residues. Per germline, CDR1 SQVTM and CDR2 ANQGSEA. The CDR3: CSVETGRLYTF. The CDR3 DNA reads as TGCAGCGTTGAAACAGGGAGGCTCTACACCTTC.

The chain recombines TRBV27 with TRBJ2-1; no clear D gene. CDR3 length equals 14 residues. V lost 1 base and J 5 bases, leaving 9 bases between the germline ends. Germline loops: CDR1 MNHEY, CDR2 SMNVEV (reference sequence). DNA for the CDR3: TGTGCCAGCAGTTTATTGAGGACCAACAATGAGCAGTTCTTC. Translation gives CASSLLRTNNEQFF.

The sample holds many counts of this clonotype. This chain links TRBV29-1 with TRBJ2-3, with TRBD1 as a possible D gene (6 bases). The CDR3 is made up of 13 amino acids. Trimming left V 6 bases short and J 6 bases short, with 16 bases between. CDR1 and CDR2 (germline): SQVTM, ANQGSEA. The CDR3 region has the DNA TGCAGCGTAGAACAGGGTGCGCCCGATACGCAGTATTTT. It specifies CSVEQGAPDTQYF.

The V gene is TRBV18, the J gene TRBJ2-2; 7 bases are a match to TRBD1. Per germline, CDR1 KGHSH and CDR2 LQKENI. J gave up 4 bases and V 5 bases, and 10 bases lay outside the gene matches. CDR3 length: 16 amino acids. The CDR3 sequence: CASSSGTATLTGELFF. CDR3 sequence (DNA): TGTGCCAGCTCATCCGGGACAGCCACACTCACCGGGGAGCTGTTTTTT.

This clonotype was recorded a few times. This chain connects TRBV28 to TRBJ1-4; D is unresolved. Trimming cost V 6 bases and J 5 bases, with 13 bases left between them. Germline CDR1 is MDHEN and CDR2 is SYDVKM. The CDR3 has 14 residues. The DNA of the CDR3 is TGTGCCAGCAGGCGATCTGGGTCGAATGAAAAACTGTTTTTT. Its protein is CASRRSGSNEKLFF.

V usage is TRBV5-1 and J usage is TRBJ2-1; a possible D gene is TRBD1 (5 bases). Germline values: CDR1 SGHRS, CDR2 YFSETQ. This CDR3 has 12 amino acids. The V and J ends lost 0 bases and 9 bases respectively, with 7 bases between them. This CDR3 reads CASSLGQFEQFF. The CDR3 bases are TGCGCCAGCAGCTTGGGACAGTTTGAGCAGTTCTTC. Combining the CDR3 with reference TRBV5-1 and TRBJ2-1 gives the whole variable domain KAGVTQTPRYLIKTRGQQVTLSCSPISGHRSVSWYQQTPGQGLQFLFEYFSETQRNKGNFPGRFSGRQFSNSRSEMNVSTLELGDSALYLCASSLGQFEQFFGPGTRLTVL.

In this sample, this clonotype turned up a few times. This rearrangement joins TRBV7-6 to TRBJ2-1; D is perhaps TRBD1 or TRBD2 (5 bases each). V was trimmed by 5 bases and J by 3 bases, leaving 23 bases between them. The CDR3 loop spans 18 amino acids. Germline V lookup: CDR1 SGHVS, CDR2 FNYEAQ. CDR3 loop: CASSEPTETYGNYNEQFF. Written as DNA, the CDR3 is TGTGCCAGCAGCGAACCGACAGAAACATACGGGAACTACAATGAGCAGTTCTTC.

The chain joins TRBV11-2 to TRBJ2-7; TRBD1 matches 8 bases. Germline CDR1 and CDR2: SGHAT and FQNNGV. V lost 5 bases, J lost 9 bases, and 9 bases stayed unmatched. The CDR3 contains 13 residues. This CDR3 is CASSPGTGTAQYF. In DNA form, the CDR3 reads TGTGCCAGCAGCCCAGGGACAGGTACGGCGCAGTACTTC. Drawing the rest from reference TRBV11-2 and TRBJ2-7, the complete variable domain is EAGVAQSPRYKIIEKRQSVAFWCNPISGHATLYWYQQILGQGPKLLIQFQNNGVVDDSQLPKDRFSAERLKGVDSTLKIQPAKLEDSAVYLCASSPGTGTAQYFGPGTRLTVT.

This clonotype appeared many times. V and J are TRBV30 and TRBJ2-7; TRBD2 might be the D (6 bases). Germline-derived CDR1 and CDR2 are GTSNPN and SVGIG (reference sequence). This CDR3 comprises 14 residues. V lost 4 bases to trimming and J lost 2 bases, with 15 bases between them. CDR3 residues: CAWTPLEGTYEQYF. CDR3 DNA: TGTGCCTGGACCCCCCTGGAGGGTACCTACGAGCAGTACTTC.

This clonotype was seen more than once but under ten times. This chain connects TRBV20-1 to TRBJ1-1, with D possibly TRBD1 on 6 matching bases. Germline V CDR1 and CDR2: DFQATT, SNEGSKA (reference sequence). V lost 1 base to trimming and J lost 7 bases, with 13 bases between them. The CDR3 spans 13 residues. The CDR3 loop is CSARVPGAFEAFF. DNA for the CDR3: TGCAGTGCTAGAGTACCAGGGGCTTTTGAAGCTTTCTTT.

Only a few counts were recorded for this clonotype. The chain has TRBV29-1 and TRBJ2-3; 11 bases agree with TRBD1. The ends lost 6 bases at V and 10 bases at J; junction bases unmatched: 12. In germline, CDR1 is SQVTM, CDR2 ANQGSEA. The CDR3 length is 14 residues. The CDR3 nucleotides read TGCAGCGTGGGACAGGGGGGACAGCGGGGACCGCAGTATTTT. Translation gives CSVGQGGQRGPQYF.

This clonotype was counted between two and nine times. The CDR3 here is CASGSGWTTRTGELFF. CDR3 coding DNA: TGTGCCAGCGGGTCCGGATGGACCACAAGGACCGGGGAGCTGTTTTTT. The chain combines TRBV7-2 with TRBJ2-2; no clear D. Germline values: CDR1 SGHTA, CDR2 FQGNSA. The CDR3 consists of 16 residues. The V gene lost 8 bases and the J gene lost 5 bases, with 21 bases spanning the gap.